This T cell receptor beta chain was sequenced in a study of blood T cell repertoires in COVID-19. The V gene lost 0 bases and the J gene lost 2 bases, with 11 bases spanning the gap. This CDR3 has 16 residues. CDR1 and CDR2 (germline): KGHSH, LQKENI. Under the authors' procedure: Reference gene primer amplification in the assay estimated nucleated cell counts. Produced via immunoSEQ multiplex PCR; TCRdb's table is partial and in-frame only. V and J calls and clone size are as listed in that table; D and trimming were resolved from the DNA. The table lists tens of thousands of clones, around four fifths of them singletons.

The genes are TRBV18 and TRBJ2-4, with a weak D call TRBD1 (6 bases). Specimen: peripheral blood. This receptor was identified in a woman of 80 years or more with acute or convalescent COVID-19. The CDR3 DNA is TGTGCCAGCTCACCACCTGGCAGGGGAACCAAAAACATTCAGTACTTC. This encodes CASSPPGRGTKNIQYF.